This T cell receptor beta chain was sequenced for a study of blood T cell repertoires in COVID-19. Per the authors' pipeline: Estimation of nucleated cell counts was performed using reference gene primer amplification. Sequencing used immunoSEQ multiplex PCR; TCRdb keeps in-frame clones, though not all of them. The DNA gave D and trimming, while V, J and clone size come from that table. This sample yields over 200,000 clones, of which around nine tenths are seen a single time; over 7.5% belongs to the top ten. CDR1 and CDR2 from the germline V gene are SGHDN and FVKESK. With 0 bases removed from V and 6 bases from J, the gap between germline ends came to 17 bases. There are 16 residues in the CDR3.

Sequencing used peripheral blood. The receptor's source is a middle-aged man who had recovered from COVID-19. The V and J genes are TRBV14 and TRBJ1-2; D not certain. CDR3: CASSQDRRAGSNGYTF. The DNA for the CDR3 is TGTGCCAGCAGCCAAGATCGGAGGGCCGGATCTAATGGCTACACCTTC.